One and the same sample provided the 10 T cell receptor beta chains below, sequenced in a study of Ad26.COV2.S vaccination and SARS-CoV-2 variants. TCRdb keeps only in-frame clones here, not all; method: immunoSEQ multiplex PCR. The top ten clones hold over 8.5% of a sample with just under 250,000 clones, 70% to 90% of them seen once. The treatment is: roughly 20 received Ad26.COV2.S at low or high dose, single or two shots; 5 received placebo; per-sample allocation not given. Samples came from day 63 after the first vaccine or placebo injection. The starting material was peripheral blood, obtained in a trial of Ad26.COV2.S vaccine versus placebo. These receptors came from a person aged 18-60 years who received the Ad26.COV2.S COVID-19 vaccine or a placebo.

The V call is TRBV2, the J call TRBJ2-3, with unresolved D. The V end was cut by 5 bases, the J end by 0 bases, with 15 bases between. The germline V gene has CDR1 SNHLY and CDR2 FYNNEI. This CDR3 is built from 16 residues. The CDR3 nucleotides are TGTGCCAGCAGTCTTCAACAAAGCATTAGCACAGATACGCAGTATTTT. Translating it yields CASSLQQSISTDTQYF.

The chain has TRBV7-2 and TRBJ1-4; no definite D call. The CDR3 extends over 12 amino acids. V gave up 2 bases and J gave up 11 bases, with 9 bases separating them. The germline CDR1 and CDR2 sequences are SGHTA and FQGNSA. DNA of the CDR3: TGTGCCAGCAGCTTATTTCGTAGCAAACTGTTTTTT. It translates to CASSLFRSKLFF.

The rearrangement joins TRBV9 to TRBJ1-3; 7 bases map to TRBD1. The length of the CDR3 is 16 residues. V lost 3 bases, J lost 1 base, and 7 bases stayed unmatched. Per the germline V gene, CDR1 is SGDLS and CDR2 is YYNGEE. In DNA, the CDR3 is TGTGCCAGCAGCGCAGTAGGGGGCGAATCTGGAAACACCATATATTTT. Amino acids: CASSAVGGESGNTIYF.

The chain combines TRBV6-5 with TRBJ2-3; D is unclear. The germline V and J ends were trimmed by 6 bases and 2 bases, with 6 bases remaining between them. From germline, CDR1 is MNHEY and CDR2 SVGAGI. The CDR3 sequence is 12 residues long. The CDR3 sequence is CASSGVTDTQYF. CDR3 nucleotide sequence: TGTGCCAGCAGCGGCGTCACAGATACGCAGTATTTT.

V gene TRBV30 combines with J gene TRBJ2-7; tentative D call: TRBD2 (5 bases). The V gene lost 3 bases and the J gene lost 2 bases, with 11 bases spanning the gap. The CDR3 is 13 amino acids. Germline loops: CDR1 GTSNPN, CDR2 SVGIG (reference sequence). DNA for the CDR3: TGTGCCTGGAGGGCTAGCTCGGCCTACGAGCAGTACTTC. It translates to CAWRASSAYEQYF.

There are a few counts of this clone. V gene TRBV7-9 combines with J gene TRBJ2-7, with D uncertain. The CDR3 length is 12 residues. V was cut by 10 bases and J by 0 bases, with 10 bases left in between. From germline, CDR1 is SEHNR and CDR2 FQNEAQ (reference sequence). The CDR3 protein is CAIDDGSYEQYF. The CDR3 DNA follows: TGTGCCATCGACGACGGCTCCTACGAGCAGTACTTC.

The chain joins TRBV14 to TRBJ2-2, with D unresolved. V was trimmed by 0 bases and J by 9 bases, leaving 8 bases between them. In germline, CDR1 is SGHDN, CDR2 FVKESK. The CDR3 runs 13 residues. Written as DNA, the CDR3 is TGTGCCAGCAGCCAAGATCGGGTTCGGGAGCTGTTTTTT. Translating it yields CASSQDRVRELFF.

This chain uses TRBV2 with TRBJ1-2; TRBD1 might be the D (6 bases). Germline V gene data show CDR1 as SNHLY and CDR2 as FYNNEI. Deletions cut 6 bases from V and 8 bases from J, with 16 bases between. This CDR3 contains 13 residues. CDR3 nucleotides: TGTGCCAGCAGGGCGTTAGGGGGGCCAGGCTACACCTTC. Translation: CASRALGGPGYTF.

The V call is TRBV6-6, the J call TRBJ1-2, with 7 bases matching TRBD1. The CDR3 totals 13 residues. The germline V gene has CDR1 MNHNY and CDR2 SVGAGI (reference sequence). V trimming: 4 bases; J trimming: 14 bases; junction bases outside the gene matches: 13. CDR3 sequence (DNA): TGTGCCAGCAGTTGGGGGGGCAGGGGGATCAATACCTTC. Protein sequence: CASSWGGRGINTF.

The J gene is TRBJ2-7, the V gene TRBV5-6; a possible D gene is TRBD1 (5 bases). Germline V gene lookup returns CDR1 SGHDT and CDR2 YYEEEE. Between the trimmed V and J ends, which lost 4 bases and 3 bases, there was a span of 11 bases. The CDR3 sequence is 13 residues long. CDR3 sequence: CASSLRGLYEQYF. In nucleotides, the CDR3 is TGTGCCAGCAGCCTAAGGGGTCTCTACGAGCAGTACTTC.